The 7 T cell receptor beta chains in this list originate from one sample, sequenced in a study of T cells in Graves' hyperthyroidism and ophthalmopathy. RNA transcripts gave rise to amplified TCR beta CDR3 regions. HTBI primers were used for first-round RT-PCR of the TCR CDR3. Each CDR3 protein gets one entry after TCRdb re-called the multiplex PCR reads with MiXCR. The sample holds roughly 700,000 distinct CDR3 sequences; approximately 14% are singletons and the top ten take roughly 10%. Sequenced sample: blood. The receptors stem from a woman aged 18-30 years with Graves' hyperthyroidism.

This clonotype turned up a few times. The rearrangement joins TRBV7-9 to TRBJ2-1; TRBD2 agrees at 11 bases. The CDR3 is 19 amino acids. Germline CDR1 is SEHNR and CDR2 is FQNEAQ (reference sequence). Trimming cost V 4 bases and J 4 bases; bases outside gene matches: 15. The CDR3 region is CASSSRVAGGPGGYNEQFF. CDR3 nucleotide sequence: TGTGCCAGCAGCTCCCGAGTAGCGGGAGGGCCGGGAGGTTACAATGAGCAGTTCTTC.

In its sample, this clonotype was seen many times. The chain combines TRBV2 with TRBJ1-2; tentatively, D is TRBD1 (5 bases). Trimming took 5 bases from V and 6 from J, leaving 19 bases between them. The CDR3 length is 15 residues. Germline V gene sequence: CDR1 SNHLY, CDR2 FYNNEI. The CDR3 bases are TGTGCCAGCAGTCCACGGGACTCCAAGTCCCATGGCTACACCTTC. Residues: CASSPRDSKSHGYTF.

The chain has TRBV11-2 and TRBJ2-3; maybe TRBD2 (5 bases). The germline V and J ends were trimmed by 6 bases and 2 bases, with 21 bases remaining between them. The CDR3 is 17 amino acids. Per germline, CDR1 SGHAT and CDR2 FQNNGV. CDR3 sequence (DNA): TGTGCCAGCAGTTGGAGGCCGGATAGGGCTTACACAGATACGCAGTATTTT. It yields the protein CASSWRPDRAYTDTQYF.

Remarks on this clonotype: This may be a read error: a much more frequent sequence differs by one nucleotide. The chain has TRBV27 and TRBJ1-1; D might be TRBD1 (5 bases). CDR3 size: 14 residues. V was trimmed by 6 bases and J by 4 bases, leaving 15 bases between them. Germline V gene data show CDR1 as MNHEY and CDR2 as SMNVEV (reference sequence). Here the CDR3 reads CASRNDHGATEAFF. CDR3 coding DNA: TGTGCCAGCAGGAACGACCACGGGGCCACTGAAGCTTTCTTT.

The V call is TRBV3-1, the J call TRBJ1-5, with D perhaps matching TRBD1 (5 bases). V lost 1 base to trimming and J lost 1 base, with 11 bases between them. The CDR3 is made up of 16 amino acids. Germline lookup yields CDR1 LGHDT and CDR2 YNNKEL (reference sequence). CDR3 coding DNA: TGTGCCAGCAGCCAAGGGGGGGGGACGAGCAATCAGCCCCAGCATTTT. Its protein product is CASSQGGGTSNQPQHF.

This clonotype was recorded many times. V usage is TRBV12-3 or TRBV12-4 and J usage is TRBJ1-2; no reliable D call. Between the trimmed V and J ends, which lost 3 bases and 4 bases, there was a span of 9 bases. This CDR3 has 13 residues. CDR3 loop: CASSFNTGYGYTF. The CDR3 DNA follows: TGTGCCAGCAGTTTTAACACTGGCTATGGCTACACCTTC.

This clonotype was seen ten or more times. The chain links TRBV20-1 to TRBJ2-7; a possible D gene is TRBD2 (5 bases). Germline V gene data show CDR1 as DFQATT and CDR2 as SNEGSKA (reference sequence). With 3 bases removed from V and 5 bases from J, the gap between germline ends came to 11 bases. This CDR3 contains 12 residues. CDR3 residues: CSARWELHEQYF. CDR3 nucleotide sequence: TGCAGTGCTAGGTGGGAGCTGCACGAGCAGTACTTC.